Listed below are T cell receptor beta chains from one sample, sequenced in a study of cytomegalovirus exposure and HLA in healthy donors. Data came from immunoSEQ multiplex PCR; TCRdb stores just in-frame clones and leaves some out. This table holds more than 80,000 clones, under 80% found once. The sequenced sample was PBMCs. Receptor source: a man younger than 30 in good health and CMV-seropositive. Both conserved end residues are part of each CDR3. D genes are given only for firm matches. Size values are once, few and many counts, or a class for expanded clones, and some rows have none.

d_gene,j_gene,v_gene,abundance,CDR3aa,CDR3nt
TRBD2,TRBJ2-1,TRBV7-7,NA,CASSLNAGTSAFNEQFF,TGTGCTAGCAGCTTAAATGCCGGGACTAGCGCGTTTAATGAGCAGTTCTTC
NA,TRBJ1-1,TRBV6-5,NA,CASRDGAQIEAFF,TGTGCCAGCAGAGATGGGGCCCAGATTGAAGCTTTCTTT
NA,TRBJ2-7,TRBV11-2,NA,CASRILTRFEQYF,TGTGCCAGCAGAATACTAACTCGTTTCGAGCAGTACTTC
NA,TRBJ2-1,TRBV7-3,NA,CASSLTTRSGQFF,TGTGCCAGCAGCTTAACCACCCGGAGTGGGCAGTTCTTC
NA,TRBJ2-4,TRBV15,NA,CATSRDFGQQYF,TGTGCCACCAGCAGAGATTTTGGTCAGCAGTACTTC
TRBD2,TRBJ2-1,TRBV6-5,few,CASSALTSGYVEQFF,TGTGCCAGCAGTGCCTTGACTAGCGGTTACGTTGAGCAGTTCTTC
NA,TRBJ2-7,TRBV6-5,NA,CASSYSGHEQYF,TGTGCCAGCAGTTACTCGGGCCACGAGCAGTACTTC
NA,TRBJ1-2,TRBV9,NA,CASSAWEGSNVVGYTF,TGTGCCAGCAGCGCGTGGGAGGGATCAAATGTGGTCGGCTACACCTTC
NA,TRBJ2-5,TRBV6-1,NA,CASSEGMGVGETQYF,TGTGCCAGCAGTGAAGGAATGGGAGTGGGAGAGACCCAGTACTTC
NA,TRBJ2-7,TRBV11-3,NA,CASSLETGAPYEQYF,TGTGCCAGCAGCTTAGAGACAGGCGCCCCCTACGAGCAGTACTTC
NA,TRBJ1-1,TRBV7-9,NA,CASSSPPGTEAFF,TGTGCCAGCAGCTCGCCCCCAGGAACTGAAGCTTTCTTT
NA,TRBJ2-3,TRBV2,NA,CASSLLEADTQYF,TGTGCCAGCAGCCTCCTAGAGGCAGATACGCAGTATTTT
NA,TRBJ2-3,TRBV11-3,NA,CASSPWEGTDTQYF,TGTGCCAGCAGCCCCTGGGAGGGCACAGATACGCAGTATTTT
TRBD2,TRBJ2-3,TRBV6-1,few,CASSALAGGNTDTQYF,TGTGCCAGCAGTGCACTAGCGGGAGGAAACACAGATACGCAGTATTTT
TRBD1,TRBJ1-1,TRBV7-3,few,CASSRDSNTEAFF,TGTGCCAGCAGCCGGGACAGTAACACTGAAGCTTTCTTT
TRBD1,TRBJ2-3,TRBV25-1,NA,CASMGQPNTDTQYF,TGTGCCAGCATGGGACAGCCGAACACAGATACGCAGTATTTT
TRBD2,TRBJ2-3,TRBV11-3,NA,CASRSGGTDTQYF,TGTGCCAGCAGATCCGGGGGGACAGATACGCAGTATTTT
NA,TRBJ1-2,TRBV10-1,once,CASEASSGNYGYTF,TGCGCCAGCGAGGCATCTTCGGGGAACTATGGCTACACCTTC
NA,TRBJ2-7,TRBV28,once,CASSLFNRVYEQYF,TGTGCCAGCAGTTTATTTAACAGGGTCTACGAGCAGTACTTC
NA,TRBJ2-7,TRBV9,NA,CASSAEIADAYEQYF,TGTGCCAGCAGCGCAGAAATAGCGGATGCCTACGAGCAGTACTTC
NA,TRBJ1-1,TRBV7-2,NA,CASGRGGGTEAFF,TGTGCCAGCGGAAGGGGAGGAGGCACTGAAGCTTTCTTT
TRBD2,TRBJ2-1,TRBV11-2,NA,CASSLAGGGEQFF,TGTGCCAGCAGCTTAGCGGGAGGAGGGGAGCAGTTCTTC
TRBD2,TRBJ2-7,TRBV9,NA,CASSVDRLAGGEQYF,TGTGCCAGCAGCGTAGATAGACTAGCGGGAGGCGAGCAGTACTTC
TRBD1,TRBJ2-7,TRBV6-6,NA,CASVQGASSYEQYF,TGTGCCAGCGTGCAGGGGGCCAGCTCCTACGAGCAGTACTTC
TRBD2,TRBJ2-7,TRBV11-3,once,CASSSSGRPYEQYF,TGTGCCAGCAGCTCTAGCGGGAGGCCCTACGAGCAGTACTTC
NA,TRBJ1-1,TRBV5-8,once,CASSSVGLGRDTEAFF,TGTGCCAGCAGCTCGGTGGGATTGGGGAGGGACACTGAAGCTTTCTTT